The present TCR beta chain was sequenced within a study of identical twins. Trimming stripped 1 base from V and 6 bases from J, with 6 bases between. Germline values: CDR1 LNHNV, CDR2 YYDKDF (reference sequence). The CDR3 totals 13 residues. Using its own MiXCR run on the 5' RACE reads, TCRdb lists one record per CDR3 protein. The sample gives fewer than 250,000 distinct CDR3 sequences, approximately 15% of which show up once; 40% is in the top ten. This clonotype occurred a few times. The antigen remains undetermined. Study-wide findings and caveats: Weaker excess twin sharing was observed in beta out-of-frame sequences. Out-of-frame alpha sequences that twins shared showed excess low generation probability.

Donors uniformly comprised healthy Caucasians. This sample was shared with a second study, whose subject was T cells expressing NK-cell markers.

Sample: CD8+ T cells sorted from blood. This TCR derives from a woman aged 18-29 years in good health. The chain is built from TRBV15 and TRBJ2-2; D possibly matches TRBD1 or TRBD2 (5 bases each). The CDR3 is CATSRGGAGELFF. The CDR3, as DNA: TGTGCCACCAGCAGAGGAGGGGCCGGGGAGCTGTTTTTT.